The 23 T cell receptor beta chains given below trace back to one sample, sequenced in a study of T cells in Graves' hyperthyroidism and ophthalmopathy. Amplified regions were TCR beta CDR3 sequences from RNA transcripts. RT-PCR in the first round (using the HTBI primer set) targeted the TCR CDR3. Via MiXCR, TCRdb re-called the multiplex PCR reads, giving one row per CDR3 protein. The sample shows 200,000 to 250,000 distinct CDR3 sequences, under 20% of them seen only once. Sequencing was carried out using blood. These receptors were collected from a man aged 45 to 65 with Graves' hyperthyroidism.

The gene calls are TRBV2 and TRBJ2-1, with 11 nucleotides matching TRBD2. The CDR3 has 18 residues. The junction had 10 bases not matched to a gene; V was cut back by 4 bases and J by 2 bases. In germline, CDR1 is SNHLY, CDR2 FYNNEI. The CDR3 DNA reads as TGTGCCAGCAGTGCGTCGCCTAGCGGGAGGACTCCCTACAATGAGCAGTTCTTC. Translation gives CASSASPSGRTPYNEQFF.

The chain has TRBV6-1 and TRBJ2-5, with D maybe TRBD1 (6 bases). Germline-derived CDR1 and CDR2 are MNHNS and SASEGT. V lost 5 bases to trimming and J lost 6 bases, with 16 bases between them. The CDR3 totals 14 residues. The CDR3 here is CASSTDRGPKTQYF. CDR3 sequence (DNA): TGTGCCAGCAGTACGGACAGAGGGCCTAAGACCCAGTACTTC.

The chain links TRBV6-1 to TRBJ2-5; no definite D call. V was pared by 2 bases and J by 1 base, with 11 bases between. Germline V gene data show CDR1 as MNHNS and CDR2 as SASEGT. The CDR3 is 15 amino acids. CDR3 amino acids: CASSESVSFQETQYF. CDR3 nucleotides: TGTGCCAGCAGTGAATCGGTCAGTTTCCAAGAGACCCAGTACTTC.

This clonotype was picked up many times. The J gene is TRBJ2-7, the V gene TRBV12-3 or TRBV12-4, with a weak D call TRBD2 (6 bases). V lost 3 bases, J lost 3 bases, and 9 bases lay in between. The CDR3 sequence is 13 residues long. CDR3 in DNA: TGTGCCAGCAGTTTGGGACTGTTCTACGAGCAGTACTTC. It translates to CASSLGLFYEQYF.

In this sample, this clonotype turned up many times. V and J are TRBV2 and TRBJ2-1, with 11 bases aligning to TRBD2. This CDR3 spans 15 amino acids. V shed 7 bases, J shed 0 bases, and the junction held 2 bases outside the gene matches. Germline V CDR1 and CDR2: SNHLY, FYNNEI. The CDR3 DNA reads as TGTGCCAGCACTGGGACTAGCGGCTCCTACAATGAGCAGTTCTTC. Its protein is CASTGTSGSYNEQFF.

A few counts support this clonotype. The V call is TRBV5-4, the J call TRBJ2-3; 7 bases align to TRBD2. The germline V gene has CDR1 SGHNT and CDR2 YYREEE (reference sequence). The CDR3 totals 14 residues. Losses at the gene ends were 1 base for V and 3 bases for J; bases not matched to a gene: 2. The CDR3 protein is CASSLRGGTDTQYF. CDR3 in DNA: TGTGCCAGCAGCTTGAGGGGAGGGACAGATACGCAGTATTTT.

This clonotype was recorded at least ten times. This chain links TRBV12-3 or TRBV12-4 with TRBJ2-7, with D perhaps TRBD2 (5 bases). This CDR3 has 18 residues. Trimming cost V 5 bases and J 3 bases, with 26 bases left between them. The CDR3 DNA reads TGTGCCAGCAGTCCCGGACTTACTTATCCGAACCTGGACTACGAGCAGTACTTC. Encoded protein: CASSPGLTYPNLDYEQYF.

The chain combines TRBV7-9 with TRBJ2-1; 8 bases line up with TRBD2. Trimming at V came to 7 bases and at J to 4 bases, leaving 6 bases not matched to a gene. Germline V CDR1 and CDR2: SEHNR, FQNEAQ (reference sequence). The CDR3 consists of 14 residues. The CDR3 region is CASTEGLGYNEQFF. The CDR3 region has the DNA TGTGCCAGCACCGAGGGACTAGGGTACAATGAGCAGTTCTTC.

This clonotype was seen ten or more times. This chain links TRBV30 with TRBJ1-6; D is unresolved. The germline CDR1 and CDR2 sequences are GTSNPN and SVGIG (reference sequence). Trimming left V 2 bases short and J 5 bases short, with 4 bases between. The CDR3 runs to 12 residues. The CDR3 DNA is TGTGCCTGGAGTCTAGATAATTCACCCCTCCACTTT. It codes for CAWSLDNSPLHF.

This clonotype was seen ten or more times. The V and J genes are TRBV28 and TRBJ2-1; 7 nucleotides agree with TRBD1. CDR1 is MDHEN, CDR2 SYDVKM, per germline. CDR3 length: 15 amino acids. J gave up 7 bases and V 6 bases, and 12 bases lay outside the gene matches. CDR3 nucleotides: TGTGCCAGCAGCTTGGACAGGCCCCTAGAAAATGAGCAGTTCTTC. Protein product: CASSLDRPLENEQFF.

This rearrangement joins TRBV5-1 to TRBJ2-5; 9 nucleotides match TRBD2. V trimming: 4 bases; J trimming: 0 bases; junction bases outside the gene matches: 10. From germline, CDR1 is SGHRS and CDR2 YFSETQ. The CDR3 covers 17 residues. The CDR3 here is CASSPPPASGNQETQYF. In DNA, the CDR3 is TGCGCCAGCAGCCCCCCGCCGGCTAGCGGGAACCAAGAGACCCAGTACTTC. Variable domain in full (rest from reference TRBV5-1 and TRBJ2-5): KAGVTQTPRYLIKTRGQQVTLSCSPISGHRSVSWYQQTPGQGLQFLFEYFSETQRNKGNFPGRFSGRQFSNSRSEMNVSTLELGDSALYLCASSPPPASGNQETQYFGPGTRLLVL.

The chain combines TRBV2 with TRBJ2-7; a weak D match, TRBD1 (6 bases). Per the germline V gene, CDR1 is SNHLY and CDR2 is FYNNEI. The CDR3 sequence is 12 residues long. V lost 7 bases to trimming and J lost 3 bases, with 10 bases between them. CDR3 region: CASTQGDYEQYF. Written as DNA, the CDR3 is TGTGCCAGCACACAGGGCGACTACGAGCAGTACTTC.

This clonotype showed up many times. This chain uses TRBV20-1 with TRBJ1-2, with D uncertain. Germline-derived CDR1 and CDR2 are DFQATT and SNEGSKA (reference sequence). Between the trimmed V and J ends, which lost 1 base and 0 bases, there was a span of 15 bases. This CDR3 spans 16 amino acids. In DNA, the CDR3 is TGCAGTGCTAGAGCTCTCGAGGCAGGACCTAACTATGGCTACACCTTC. This sequence encodes CSARALEAGPNYGYTF.

This clonotype has a count of ten or more. The J gene is TRBJ2-7, the V gene TRBV20-1; 14 bases map to TRBD2. The germline CDR1 and CDR2 sequences are DFQATT and SNEGSKA (reference sequence). J was trimmed by 7 bases and V by 4 bases; bases with no gene match: 9. This CDR3 has 15 amino acids. The CDR3 protein is CSAKTPGLAGVEQYF. The CDR3, as DNA: TGCAGTGCTAAGACTCCGGGACTAGCGGGAGTTGAGCAGTACTTC.

This clonotype has just a few counts. The V and J genes are TRBV7-9 and TRBJ1-4; 11 nucleotides agree with TRBD1. V shed 7 bases, J shed 8 bases, and the junction held 3 bases outside the gene matches. From germline, CDR1 is SEHNR and CDR2 FQNEAQ (reference sequence). The CDR3 extends over 13 amino acids. CDR3 in amino acids: CASTGTGGEKLFF. CDR3 sequence (DNA): TGTGCCAGCACCGGGACAGGGGGAGAAAAACTGTTTTTT.

This clonotype came up many times. The chain uses TRBV6-6 and TRBJ2-7, with a weak D call TRBD1 (6 bases). From germline, CDR1 is MNHNY and CDR2 SVGAGI (reference sequence). The CDR3 is 15 residues long. Trimming stripped 2 bases from V and 1 base from J, with 12 bases between. CDR3 sequence (DNA): TGTGCCAGCAGTTACCCCGGCCAGGGGTCCTACGAGCAGTACTTC. Encoded protein: CASSYPGQGSYEQYF.

This chain connects TRBV27 to TRBJ2-1, with 7 bases matching TRBD1. After removal of 6 bases from V and 7 bases from J, the junction contained 9 bases not matched to a gene. Looked up from germline, CDR1 is MNHEY and CDR2 is SMNVEV (reference sequence). CDR3 size: 14 residues. Here the CDR3 DNA reads TGTGCCAGCAGAGGGACAGCCAGCCTTAATGAGCAGTTCTTC. It is translated as CASRGTASLNEQFF.

This clonotype was detected only a few times. The chain couples TRBV9 to TRBJ2-3, with TRBD2 matching 8 bases. CDR1 SGDLS and CDR2 YYNGEE come from the germline V gene. The CDR3 contains 15 residues. After removal of 3 bases from V and 9 bases from J, the junction contained 12 bases not matched to a gene. CDR3 coding DNA: TGTGCCAGCAGCGGTAGCGGGGCAGAGGGGGGCACGCAGTATTTT. Amino acids: CASSGSGAEGGTQYF.

This clonotype was detected many times. V and J are TRBV12-3 or TRBV12-4 and TRBJ1-2; weak D call: TRBD1 (6 bases). This CDR3 is built from 13 residues. The ends were cut back, 6 bases at V and 4 bases at J, with 12 bases in the middle. CDR3 nucleotides: TGTGCCAGCAGGCCAGGGGTCCGCTATGGCTACACCTTC. Protein sequence: CASRPGVRYGYTF.

This clonotype came up a few times. This chain links TRBV20-1 with TRBJ2-5, with D possibly being TRBD1 (5 bases). V lost 0 bases and J lost 4, with 15 bases in between. Germline CDR1 is DFQATT and CDR2 is SNEGSKA (reference sequence). The CDR3 runs to 15 residues. The CDR3 is CSARDPDRGGETQYF. DNA of the CDR3: TGCAGTGCTAGAGATCCCGATAGGGGTGGAGAGACCCAGTACTTC.

This clonotype was picked up a small number of times. This sequence joins TRBV20-1 and TRBJ1-5; possibly TRBD1 for D (6 bases). Trimming shortened V by 4 bases and J by 5 bases, and 9 bases separated the two germline ends. The CDR3 runs 12 residues. Germline V lookup: CDR1 DFQATT, CDR2 SNEGSKA (reference sequence). The CDR3 DNA sequence: TGCAGTGCTAAACAGGGTTATCAGCCCCAGCATTTT. Residues: CSAKQGYQPQHF.

This clonotype has at least ten counts. J is TRBJ1-5 and V is TRBV7-8, with D tentatively TRBD1 (6 bases). Trimming stripped 4 bases from V and 0 bases from J, with 19 bases between. Germline-derived CDR1 and CDR2 are SGHVS and FQNEAQ. This CDR3 spans 18 amino acids. The CDR3 coding sequence is TGTGCCAGCAGCTCGGGGGACACCTCTCCTTATAGCAATCAGCCCCAGCATTTT. Translation: CASSSGDTSPYSNQPQHF.

This clonotype occurred many times. The V and J genes are TRBV11-1 and TRBJ1-1; no definite D call. CDR1 SGHAT and CDR2 FQDESV come from the germline V gene (reference sequence). V lost 5 bases, J lost 9 bases, and 16 bases lay in between. The CDR3 is made up of 13 amino acids. CDR3 nucleotides: TGTGCCAGCAGCCAAAATCTGCGGGAGAAAGCTTTCTTT. Protein sequence: CASSQNLREKAFF. The whole variable domain, filled in from reference TRBV11-1 and TRBJ1-1, reads EAEVAQSPRYKITEKSQAVAFWCDPISGHATLYWYRQILGQGPELLVQFQDESVVDDSQLPKDRFSAERLKGVDSTLKIQPAELGDSAMYLCASSQNLREKAFFGQGTRLTVV.